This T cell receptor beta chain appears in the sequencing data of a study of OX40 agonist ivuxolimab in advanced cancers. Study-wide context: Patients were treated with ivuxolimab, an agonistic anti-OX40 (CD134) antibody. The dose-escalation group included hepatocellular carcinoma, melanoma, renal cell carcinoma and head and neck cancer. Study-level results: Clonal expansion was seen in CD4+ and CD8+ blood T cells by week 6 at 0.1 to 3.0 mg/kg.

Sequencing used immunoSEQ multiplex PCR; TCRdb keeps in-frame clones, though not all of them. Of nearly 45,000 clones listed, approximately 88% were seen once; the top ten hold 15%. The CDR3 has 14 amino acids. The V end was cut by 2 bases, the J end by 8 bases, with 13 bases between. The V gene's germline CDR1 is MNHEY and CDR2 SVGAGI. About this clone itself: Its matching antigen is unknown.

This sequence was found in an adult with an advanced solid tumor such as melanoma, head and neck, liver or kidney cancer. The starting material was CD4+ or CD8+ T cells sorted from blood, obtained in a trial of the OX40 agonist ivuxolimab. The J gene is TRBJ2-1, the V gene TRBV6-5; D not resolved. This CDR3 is CASSYLGEPHEQFF. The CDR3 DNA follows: TGTGCCAGCAGTTACCTTGGAGAACCCCATGAGCAGTTCTTC.